This TCR beta chain is from a study of cytomegalovirus exposure and HLA in healthy donors. Study-wide results and limits: HLA alleles were associated with 15,000 to 20,000 TCR beta sequences in a later analysis at 0.05 false discovery rate. In the analysis, some V segments, TRBV6-2 and TRBV6-3 included, were excluded as indistinguishable.

The PCR used 60 Vbeta and 13 Jbeta primers. Sequencing used immunoSEQ multiplex PCR; TCRdb keeps in-frame clones, though not all of them. Of 180,000 or so clones in the sample, about 75% are singletons; the top ten hold more than 12%. Germline-derived CDR1 and CDR2 are MNHNY and SVGAGI (reference sequence). J lost 9 bases, V lost 7 bases, and 4 bases had no gene match. The CDR3 contains 14 residues. The sample holds one count of this clone. As yet, its antigen is unknown. The chain employs TRBV6-6 and TRBJ2-1; TRBD2 agrees at 15 bases. This TCR came from a man aged 50 to 59 in good health and CMV-seropositive. Sequenced sample: PBMCs. Here the CDR3 reads CASKRTSGGGEQFF. The CDR3 DNA follows: TGTGCCAGCAAAAGGACTAGCGGGGGGGGTGAGCAGTTCTTC.